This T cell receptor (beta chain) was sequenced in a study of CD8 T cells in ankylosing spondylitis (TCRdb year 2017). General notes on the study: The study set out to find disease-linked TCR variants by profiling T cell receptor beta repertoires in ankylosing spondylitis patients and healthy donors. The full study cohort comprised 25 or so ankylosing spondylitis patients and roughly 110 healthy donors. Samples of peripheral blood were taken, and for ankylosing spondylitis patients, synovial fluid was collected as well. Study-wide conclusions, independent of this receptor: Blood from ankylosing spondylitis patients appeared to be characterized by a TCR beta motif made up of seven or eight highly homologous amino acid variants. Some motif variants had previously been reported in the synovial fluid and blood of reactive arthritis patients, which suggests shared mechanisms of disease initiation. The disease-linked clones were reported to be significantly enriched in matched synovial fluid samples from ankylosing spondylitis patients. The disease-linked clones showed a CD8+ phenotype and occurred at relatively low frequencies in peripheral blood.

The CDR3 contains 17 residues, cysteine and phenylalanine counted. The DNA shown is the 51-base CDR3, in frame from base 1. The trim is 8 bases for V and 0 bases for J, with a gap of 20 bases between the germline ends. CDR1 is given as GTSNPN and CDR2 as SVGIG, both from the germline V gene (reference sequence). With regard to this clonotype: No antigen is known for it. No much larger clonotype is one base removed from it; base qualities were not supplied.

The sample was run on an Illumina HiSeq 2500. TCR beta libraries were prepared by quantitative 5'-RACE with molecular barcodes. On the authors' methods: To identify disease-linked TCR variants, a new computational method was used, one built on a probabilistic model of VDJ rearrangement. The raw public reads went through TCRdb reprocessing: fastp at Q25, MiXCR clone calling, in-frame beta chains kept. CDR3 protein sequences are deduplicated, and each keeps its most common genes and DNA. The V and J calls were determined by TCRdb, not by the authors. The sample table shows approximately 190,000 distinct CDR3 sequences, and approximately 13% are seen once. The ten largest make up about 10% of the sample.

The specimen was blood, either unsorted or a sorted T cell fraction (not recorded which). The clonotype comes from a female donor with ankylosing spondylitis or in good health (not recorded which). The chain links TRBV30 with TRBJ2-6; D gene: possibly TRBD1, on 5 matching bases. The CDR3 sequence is CALDGHPLSSGANVLTF. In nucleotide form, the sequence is TGTGCCCTCGACGGACACCCTTTGAGCTCTGGGGCCAACGTCCTGACTTTC. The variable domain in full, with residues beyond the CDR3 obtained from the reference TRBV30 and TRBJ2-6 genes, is SQTIHQWPATLVQPVGSPLSLECTVEGTSNPNLYWYRQAAGRGLQLLFYSVGIGQISSEVPQNLSASRPQDRQFILSSKKLLLSDSGFYLCALDGHPLSSGANVLTFGAGSRLTVL.